This T cell receptor beta chain was found in a study of immune cell composition in non-small cell lung cancer. Study-level results: It was not proven that tumour-reactive clones equal dominant tumour-associated clones.

Normal lung was sampled as far from the tumour as possible, at least 3 cm. Clones were sequenced by immunoSEQ multiplex PCR, and TCRdb holds only the in-frame ones, with some missing. The table records around 1,700 clones, around three quarters of them present only once. Turning to this clone: Its antigen is currently unknown.

Unmatched junction bases numbered 5, after V lost 6 bases and J lost 5 bases. Germline assignment: CDR1 MNHEY and CDR2 SMNVEV (reference sequence). CDR3 length: 14 amino acids. The V call is TRBV27, the J call TRBJ2-7; 12 bases are shared with TRBD1. The clonotype was recovered from a human donor with non-small cell lung cancer. Input material: non-adjacent lung tissue. The CDR3: CASRLGQGAHEQYF. CDR3 in DNA: TGTGCCAGCAGATTGGGACAGGGGGCCCACGAGCAGTACTTC.